The source of this T cell receptor beta chain is a study of T cells in tuberculosis. Germline assignment: CDR1 LNHNV and CDR2 YYDKDF (reference sequence). The CDR3 runs to 16 residues. The V segment lost 1 base and the J segment 4 bases; nucleotides outside the gene matches: 5. In regard to this clone: Its antigen is unknown.

Method: immunoSEQ multiplex PCR; TCRdb's copy keeps in-frame clones and lacks some. The data hold about 49,000 clones, with 90% to 95% observed a single time. Stated time point: new active TB diagnosis, blood taken before or within 7 days of starting treatment. Patients were newly diagnosed, HIV-seronegative, and aged 18 or older. General study findings and limits: Smaller distances to GMM-specific TCRs suggested their expansion in active tuberculosis.

The V and J genes are TRBV15 and TRBJ2-3; 10 positions agree with TRBD2. The TCR sequence derives from an adult with tuberculosis. The sequenced sample was PBMCs, obtained at tuberculosis diagnosis. CDR3 region: CATSRAQREGSDTQYF. The CDR3 DNA reads as TGTGCCACCAGCAGAGCCCAGCGGGAGGGATCAGATACGCAGTATTTT.